This T cell receptor beta chain was identified during a study of response to subunit inactivated influenza vaccine. Overall study findings and caveats: There was a suggestion from the authors that each seasonal influenza vaccination recruits few new T cells.

With V trimmed by 6 bases and J by 12 bases, 12 bases remained unmatched. The CDR3 runs to 14 residues. TCRdb re-called the RT-PCR reads with MiXCR, one entry per CDR3 protein. Of some 800,000 distinct CDR3 sequences listed, over 20% are singletons. As concerns this clonotype: Its target is not known.

The TCR sequence derives from a man aged 50 to 59 who received an inactivated influenza vaccine. The chain carries TRBV12-3 or TRBV12-4 and TRBJ2-7, with 12 bases that match TRBD1. Material: PBMCs from blood, obtained 4 to 6 days after vaccination. CDR3 amino acids: CASSPGTGGSPLYF. In DNA, the CDR3 is TGTGCCAGCAGCCCCGGGACAGGGGGCTCGCCACTGTACTTC.